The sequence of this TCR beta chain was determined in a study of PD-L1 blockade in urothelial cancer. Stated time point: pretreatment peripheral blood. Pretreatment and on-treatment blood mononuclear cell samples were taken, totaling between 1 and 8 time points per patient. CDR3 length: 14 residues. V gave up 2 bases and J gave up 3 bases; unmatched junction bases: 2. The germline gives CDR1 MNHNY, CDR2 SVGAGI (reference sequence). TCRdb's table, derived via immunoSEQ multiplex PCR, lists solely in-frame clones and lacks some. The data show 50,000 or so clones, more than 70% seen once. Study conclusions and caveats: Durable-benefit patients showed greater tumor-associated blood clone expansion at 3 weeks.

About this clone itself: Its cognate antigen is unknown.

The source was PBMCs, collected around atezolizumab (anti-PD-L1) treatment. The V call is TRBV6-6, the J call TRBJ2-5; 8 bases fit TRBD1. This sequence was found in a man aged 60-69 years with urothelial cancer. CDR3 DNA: TGTGCCAGCAGTTACACGGACAGGGAAGAGACCCAGTACTTC. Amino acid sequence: CASSYTDREETQYF.